This T cell receptor beta chain was sequenced during a study of glioma-infiltrating T cells. The study, taken as a whole, reports: Gliomas, especially low-grade, showed above-expected tissue-blood divergence; non-neoplastic patients showed below.

TCR alpha and beta CDR3 regions were amplified from RNA using iRepertoire nested multiplex PCR. One-step reverse transcription and amplification started from approximately 100-400 ng of tissue mRNA or PBMC total RNA. MiXCR, run by TCRdb on the multiplex PCR reads, gives a single entry per CDR3 protein. The table includes some 130,000 distinct CDR3 sequences, under 25% detected once. Germline V lookup: CDR1 DFQATT, CDR2 SNEGSKA (reference sequence). CDR3 length: 13 residues. The V end lost 5 bases, the J end lost 8 bases, and 15 bases lay between the germline ends. A few counts support this clonotype. What it binds is unknown.

The sequencing sample was made of glioma tissue, nonneoplastic brain tissue, or PBMCs (not recorded which). The sequence was collected from a human donor with low-grade glioma or glioblastoma, undergoing nonglioma brain surgery, or in good health (not recorded which). The rearrangement uses TRBV20-1 and TRBJ1-4; D is unresolved. The CDR3 sequence is CSAPGQFKEKLFF. CDR3 bases: TGCAGTGCTCCCGGGCAGTTTAAGGAAAAACTGTTTTTT.